Shown below are 10 T cell receptor beta chains from a single sample sequenced in a study of cytomegalovirus exposure and HLA in healthy donors. TCRdb's table, derived via immunoSEQ multiplex PCR, lists solely in-frame clones and lacks some. Among over 200,000 clones listed, over 80% were seen once. The material sequenced was PBMCs. The origin of the receptors is a young woman in good health and CMV-seronegative.

V and J are TRBV6-5 and TRBJ2-4; no firm D call. The CDR3 length is 16 residues. Trimming removed 0 bases at V and 1 base at J, with 10 bases between. Germline assignment: CDR1 MNHEY and CDR2 SVGAGI. The CDR3 bases are TGTGCCAGCAGTTACTCGAGGTCCATCGCCAAAAACATTCAGTACTTC. Translating it yields CASSYSRSIAKNIQYF.

The chain combines TRBV28 with TRBJ2-7; 9 bases are a match to TRBD2. The CDR3 has 18 amino acids. V trimming: 5 bases; J trimming: 0 bases; junction bases outside the gene matches: 14. CDR1 and CDR2 (germline): MDHEN, SYDVKM. The CDR3, as DNA: TGTGCCAGCAGTCGGGACCTAGCTGGTAGCGGGAGCTCCTACGAGCAGTACTTC. Amino acids: CASSRDLAGSGSSYEQYF.

The V gene is TRBV7-9, the J gene TRBJ2-5, with 7 positions matching TRBD2. The CDR3 totals 15 residues. V shed 4 bases, J shed 7 bases, and the junction held 12 bases outside the gene matches. The germline V gene encodes CDR1 SEHNR and CDR2 FQNEAQ (reference sequence). CDR3 sequence: CASSSLGGSIGTQYF. The CDR3 DNA is TGTGCCAGCAGCTCATTGGGCGGGAGTATCGGGACCCAGTACTTC.

The chain uses TRBV5-1 and TRBJ2-3; 12 bases agree with TRBD2. The CDR3 sequence is 15 residues long. Unmatched junction bases numbered 5, after V lost 4 bases and J lost 5 bases. Germline assignment: CDR1 SGHRS and CDR2 YFSETQ. The CDR3 reads CASSPSGGAGDTQYF. The CDR3 coding sequence is TGCGCCAGCAGCCCTAGCGGGGGGGCCGGAGATACGCAGTATTTT. Looking up the rest from reference TRBV5-1 and TRBJ2-3 gives the full variable domain: KAGVTQTPRYLIKTRGQQVTLSCSPISGHRSVSWYQQTPGQGLQFLFEYFSETQRNKGNFPGRFSGRQFSNSRSEMNVSTLELGDSALYLCASSPSGGAGDTQYFGPGTRLTVL.

This rearrangement joins TRBV28 to TRBJ1-1; D is possibly TRBD1 (6 bases). The CDR3 consists of 15 residues. From germline, CDR1 is MDHEN and CDR2 SYDVKM. The V and J ends lost 6 bases and 4 bases respectively, with 18 bases between them. The CDR3 sequence: CASSYRGGGGTEAFF. CDR3 DNA: TGTGCCAGCAGCTACCGGGGAGGGGGAGGCACTGAAGCTTTCTTT.

V gene TRBV14 combines with J gene TRBJ1-2; D not resolved. CDR1 and CDR2 (germline): SGHDN, FVKESK. There are 17 residues in the CDR3. Deletions cut 4 bases from V and 2 bases from J, with 20 bases between. CDR3 sequence reads: CASSPKRRERPNYGYTF. In DNA form, the CDR3 reads TGTGCCAGCAGCCCCAAGAGGAGGGAGAGACCGAACTATGGCTACACCTTC. Variable domain in full (rest from reference TRBV14 and TRBJ1-2): EAGVTQFPSHSVIEKGQTVTLRCDPISGHDNLYWYRRVMGKEIKFLLHFVKESKQDESGMPNNRFLAERTGGTYSTLKVQPAELEDSGVYFCASSPKRRERPNYGYTFGSGTRLTVV.

The V and J genes are TRBV27 and TRBJ2-5, with 13 bases matching TRBD2. CDR3 length: 18 residues. CDR1 and CDR2 (germline): MNHEY, SMNVEV (reference sequence). The V gene end was trimmed by 6 bases and the J gene end by 4 bases; junction bases not matched to a gene: 14. The CDR3 protein is CASSQSLGLAGRRETQYF. The CDR3 DNA is TGTGCCAGCAGCCAAAGCCTGGGACTAGCGGGAAGACGAGAGACCCAGTACTTC.

CDR3 region: CASSVEGNSPLHF. DNA for the CDR3: TGTGCCAGCAGCGTAGAAGGAAATTCACCCCTCCACTTT. This chain connects TRBV9 to TRBJ1-6; D unresolved. The V gene lost 0 bases and the J gene lost 7 bases, with 5 bases spanning the gap. The germline gives CDR1 SGDLS, CDR2 YYNGEE. The CDR3 has 13 residues. The variable domain in full, with the rest retrieved from reference TRBV9 and TRBJ1-6, is DSGVTQTPKHLITATGQRVTLRCSPRSGDLSVYWYQQSLDQGLQFLIQYYNGEERAKGNILERFSAQQFPDLHSELNLSSLELGDSALYFCASSVEGNSPLHFGNGTRLTVT.

The rearrangement uses TRBV9 and TRBJ1-1; maybe TRBD1 (5 bases). The CDR3 spans 17 residues. Germline-derived CDR1 and CDR2 are SGDLS and YYNGEE. Trimming shortened V by 0 bases and J by 1 base, and 16 bases separated the two germline ends. The CDR3 here is CASSVDPRGSPNTEAFF. CDR3 in DNA: TGTGCCAGCAGCGTAGACCCGAGGGGCAGTCCGAACACTGAAGCTTTCTTT.

The chain is built from TRBV2 and TRBJ1-5; D not certain. CDR3 length: 15 amino acids. Deletions cut 2 bases from V and 1 base from J, with 9 bases between. The germline CDR1 and CDR2 sequences are SNHLY and FYNNEI. CDR3 sequence (DNA): TGTGCCAGCAGTGAACGAGGGCCCAGCAATCAGCCCCAGCATTTT. It yields the protein CASSERGPSNQPQHF.